The 14 T cell receptor beta chains presented below share a single source sample, sequenced in a study of blood T cell repertoires in COVID-19. Here immunoSEQ multiplex PCR was the method, and the copy in TCRdb shows in-frame clones only, minus some. Of 250,000 to 300,000 clones in the sample, more than 75% are singletons; the top ten hold 0.95% to 1%. The sequencing sample was made of peripheral blood. The receptors here all came from a woman between 40 and 50 years old who had recovered from COVID-19.

This chain connects TRBV5-4 to TRBJ2-5; a possible D gene is TRBD2 (6 bases). Trimming took off 5 bases at V and 5 bases at J, with 10 bases between the two ends. The CDR3 spans 12 residues. Germline CDR1 is SGHNT and CDR2 is YYREEE (reference sequence). The CDR3 spells CASRRDGETQYF. Here the CDR3 DNA reads TGTGCCAGCAGGCGGGACGGGGAGACCCAGTACTTC.

This rearrangement joins TRBV6-6 to TRBJ1-1, with D uncertain. There are 14 residues in the CDR3. V shed 6 bases and J shed 5 bases, with 16 bases lying between them. Per the germline V gene, CDR1 is MNHNY and CDR2 is SVGAGI (reference sequence). For the CDR3, the DNA is TGTGCCAGCAGGACCGACGGGGTGTTTACTGAAGCTTTCTTT. It is translated as CASRTDGVFTEAFF.

This CDR3 is CASSTGPDSGNTIYF. In DNA, the CDR3 is TGTGCCAGCAGCACTGGGCCGGACTCTGGAAACACCATATATTTT. The genes are TRBV21-1 and TRBJ1-3; the D call TRBD1 from the table was never checked on the DNA. TRBV21-1 is annotated as a pseudogene. This CDR3 has 15 amino acids.

The chain couples TRBV6-5 to TRBJ2-1; 9 bases fit TRBD2. J was trimmed by 4 bases and V by 6 bases; bases with no gene match: 7. The CDR3 totals 15 residues. Germline CDR1 and CDR2: MNHEY and SVGAGI. The CDR3 bases are TGTGCCAGCAGCCGTAGCGGGAGAGGATACAATGAGCAGTTCTTC. Translation gives CASSRSGRGYNEQFF.

The chain joins TRBV5-6 to TRBJ2-1; possible D gene TRBD2, 5 bases. Germline V gives CDR1 SGHDT, CDR2 YYEEEE. This CDR3 region has 13 residues. With 3 bases removed from V and 9 bases from J, the gap between germline ends came to 13 bases. This chain's CDR3 is CASSYGVSGEQFF. CDR3 nucleotides: TGTGCCAGCAGCTACGGGGTATCAGGTGAGCAGTTCTTC.

V is TRBV7-2 and J is TRBJ2-3; D remains ambiguous. Germline V gives CDR1 SGHTA, CDR2 FQGNSA. Trimming removed 2 bases at V and 2 bases at J, with 14 bases between. The CDR3 consists of 16 residues. CDR3 bases: TGTGCCAGCAGCTTATCCCCCCTCCGGTCCACAGATACGCAGTATTTT. As protein: CASSLSPLRSTDTQYF.

The chain combines TRBV6-2 or TRBV6-3 with TRBJ2-3; possible D gene TRBD2, 6 bases. Trimming left V 6 bases short and J 2 bases short, with 12 bases between. This CDR3 has 14 residues. Germline assignment: CDR1 MNHEY and CDR2 SVGEGT. The CDR3 sequence: CASSSGGTTDTQYF. The CDR3 region has the DNA TGTGCCAGCAGCTCCGGGGGAACCACAGATACGCAGTATTTT.

The rearrangement uses TRBV29-1 and TRBJ1-1, with 11 positions matching TRBD1. V lost 4 bases and J lost 1; bases outside the gene matches: 8. CDR1 is SQVTM, CDR2 ANQGSEA, per germline. The CDR3 runs 16 residues. CDR3 sequence reads: CSVVGGQGVGNTEAFF. For the CDR3, the DNA is TGCAGCGTTGTCGGGGGACAGGGGGTGGGGAACACTGAAGCTTTCTTT.

The chain employs TRBV5-8 and TRBJ1-2; 7 nucleotides align to TRBD1. The CDR3 extends over 14 amino acids. The V and J ends lost 3 bases and 5 bases, in that order; junction bases with no gene match: 7. The germline V gene encodes CDR1 SGHTS and CDR2 YDEGEE. CDR3 nucleotides: TGTGCCAGCAGCTCCCAGGGGGGACCGTATGGCTACACCTTC. Amino acids: CASSSQGGPYGYTF.

The genes are TRBV18 and TRBJ2-5, with 9 bases identical to TRBD2. The germline gives CDR1 KGHSH, CDR2 LQKENI. Trimming cost V 4 bases and J 0 bases; bases outside gene matches: 6. This CDR3 is built from 16 residues. CDR3 region: CASSRRLAEYQETQYF. The CDR3 region has the DNA TGTGCCAGCTCACGAAGACTAGCGGAGTACCAAGAGACCCAGTACTTC.

The V and J genes are TRBV9 and TRBJ2-1; D perhaps matches TRBD2 (5 bases). From germline, CDR1 is SGDLS and CDR2 YYNGEE. V lost 7 bases and J lost 6, with 8 bases in between. The CDR3 is made up of 11 amino acids. CDR3 nucleotides: TGTGCCAGCGGGAGTGGCAATGAGCAGTTCTTC. Encoded protein: CASGSGNEQFF.

The gene calls are TRBV9 and TRBJ2-1, with 7 bases that match TRBD1. Germline lookup yields CDR1 SGDLS and CDR2 YYNGEE. With V trimmed by 0 bases and J by 4 bases, 13 bases remained unmatched. The CDR3 runs to 18 residues. The CDR3: CASSVGPGQRDLYNEQFF. CDR3 coding DNA: TGTGCCAGCAGCGTAGGCCCGGGACAGCGAGACCTTTACAATGAGCAGTTCTTC. Filled out from reference TRBV9 and TRBJ2-1, the complete variable domain reads DSGVTQTPKHLITATGQRVTLRCSPRSGDLSVYWYQQSLDQGLQFLIQYYNGEERAKGNILERFSAQQFPDLHSELNLSSLELGDSALYFCASSVGPGQRDLYNEQFFGPGTRLTVL.

This clone was detected only once. V usage is TRBV12-3 or TRBV12-4 and J usage is TRBJ1-6; 7 bases are a match to TRBD1. The CDR3 has 13 residues. Trimming removed 6 bases from V and 8 bases from J; junction bases left unmatched: 4. CDR3 sequence (DNA): TGTGCCAGCAGGGGCGACAGGGATTCACCCCTCCACTTT. It translates to CASRGDRDSPLHF.

The J gene is TRBJ1-2, the V gene TRBV27, with D hard to call. The ends were cut back, 2 bases at V and 4 bases at J, with 11 bases in the middle. This CDR3 comprises 14 residues. The germline CDR1 and CDR2 sequences are MNHEY and SMNVEV (reference sequence). CDR3 coding DNA: TGTGCCAGCAGTTTAAGTGGGCAGACCTATGGCTACACCTTC. It codes for CASSLSGQTYGYTF.